One T cell receptor (beta chain) is described in this entry. The antigen is unknown. Clones were read by immunoSEQ multiplex PCR, and TCRdb kept only the in-frame ones, dropping some. This table has about 100,000 clones, roughly nine tenths appearing once. The sample comes from a study of graft-versus-host responses after intestinal transplantation. This CDR3 region has 14 residues. Trimming at V came to 7 bases and at J to 4 bases, leaving 9 bases not matched to a gene. From germline, CDR1 is SQVTM and CDR2 ANQGSEA. V is TRBV29-1 and J is TRBJ2-3, with 9 bases that match TRBD1. This TCR came from a human donor who was the organ donor for an intestinal transplant. The sample was unstimulated CD4+ T cells sorted from spleen or lymph node cells, taken before transplant. The CDR3 DNA follows: TGCAGCGCCACAGGGGGCGTCTGGTCAGATACGCAGTATTTT. It specifies CSATGGVWSDTQYF.